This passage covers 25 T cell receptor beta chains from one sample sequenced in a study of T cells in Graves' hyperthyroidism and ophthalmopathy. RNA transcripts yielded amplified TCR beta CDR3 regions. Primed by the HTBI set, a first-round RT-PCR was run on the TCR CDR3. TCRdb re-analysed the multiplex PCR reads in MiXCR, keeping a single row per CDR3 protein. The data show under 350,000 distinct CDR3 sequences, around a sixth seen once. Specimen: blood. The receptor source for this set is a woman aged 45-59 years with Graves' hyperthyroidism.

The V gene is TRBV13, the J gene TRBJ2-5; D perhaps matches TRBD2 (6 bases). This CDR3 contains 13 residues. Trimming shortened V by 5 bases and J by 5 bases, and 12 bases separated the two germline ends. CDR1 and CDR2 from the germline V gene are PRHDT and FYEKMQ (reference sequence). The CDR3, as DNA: TGTGCCAGCAGCGCCGGACTAACCGAGACCCAGTACTTC. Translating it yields CASSAGLTETQYF.

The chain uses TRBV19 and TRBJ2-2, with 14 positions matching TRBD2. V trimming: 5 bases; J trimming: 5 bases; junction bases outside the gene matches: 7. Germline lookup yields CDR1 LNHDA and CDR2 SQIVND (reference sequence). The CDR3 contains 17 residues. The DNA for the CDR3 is TGTGCCAGTAGTTCCCCCGGGACTAGCGGGGGTACCGGGGAGCTGTTTTTT. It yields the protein CASSSPGTSGGTGELFF.

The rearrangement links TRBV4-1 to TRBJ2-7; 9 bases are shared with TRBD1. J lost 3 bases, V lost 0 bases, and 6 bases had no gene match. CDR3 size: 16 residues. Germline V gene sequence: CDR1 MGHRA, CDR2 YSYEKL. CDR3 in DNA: TGCGCCAGCAGCCAAGATCCGGACAGGGGACGCTACGAGCAGTACTTC. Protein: CASSQDPDRGRYEQYF.

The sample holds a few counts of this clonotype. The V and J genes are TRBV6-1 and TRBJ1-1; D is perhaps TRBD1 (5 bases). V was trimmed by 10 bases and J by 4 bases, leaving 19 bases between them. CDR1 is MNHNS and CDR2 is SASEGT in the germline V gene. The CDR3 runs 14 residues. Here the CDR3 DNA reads TGTGCCATCACAAAAGGGGCTAGAGGCACTGAAGCTTTCTTT. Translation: CAITKGARGTEAFF.

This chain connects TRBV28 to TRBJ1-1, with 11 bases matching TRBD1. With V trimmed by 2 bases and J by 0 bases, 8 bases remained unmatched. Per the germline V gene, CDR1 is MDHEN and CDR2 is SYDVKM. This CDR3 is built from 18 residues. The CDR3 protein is CASSLDGQGAFLNTEAFF. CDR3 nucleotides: TGTGCCAGCAGTTTAGACGGACAGGGGGCATTCCTGAACACTGAAGCTTTCTTT.

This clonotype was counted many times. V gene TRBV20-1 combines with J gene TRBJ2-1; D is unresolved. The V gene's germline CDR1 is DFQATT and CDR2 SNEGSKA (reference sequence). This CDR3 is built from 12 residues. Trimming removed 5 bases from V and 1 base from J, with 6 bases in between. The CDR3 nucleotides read TGCAGTGCTCAGGTTTCCTACAATGAGCAGTTCTTC. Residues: CSAQVSYNEQFF.

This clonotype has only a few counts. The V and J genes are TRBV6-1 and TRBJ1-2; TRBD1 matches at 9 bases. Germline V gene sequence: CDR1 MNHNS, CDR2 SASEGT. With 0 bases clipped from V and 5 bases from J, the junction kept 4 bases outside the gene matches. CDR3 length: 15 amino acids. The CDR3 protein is CASSEARGTGYGYTF. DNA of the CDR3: TGTGCCAGCAGTGAAGCCCGCGGGACAGGGTATGGCTACACCTTC.

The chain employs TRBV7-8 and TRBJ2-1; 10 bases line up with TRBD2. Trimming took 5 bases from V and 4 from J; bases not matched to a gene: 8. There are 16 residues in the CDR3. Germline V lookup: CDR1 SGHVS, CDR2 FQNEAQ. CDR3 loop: CASSREAGGDYNEQFF. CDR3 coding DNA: TGTGCCAGCAGCCGAGAAGCGGGGGGGGATTACAATGAGCAGTTCTTC.

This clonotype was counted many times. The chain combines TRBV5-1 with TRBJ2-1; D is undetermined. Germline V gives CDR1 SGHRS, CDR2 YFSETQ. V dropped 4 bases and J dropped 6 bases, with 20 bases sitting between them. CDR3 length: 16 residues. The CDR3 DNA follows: TGCGCCAGCAGCCGAACCACAGAGATCGTATTCAATGAGCAGTTCTTC. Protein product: CASSRTTEIVFNEQFF.

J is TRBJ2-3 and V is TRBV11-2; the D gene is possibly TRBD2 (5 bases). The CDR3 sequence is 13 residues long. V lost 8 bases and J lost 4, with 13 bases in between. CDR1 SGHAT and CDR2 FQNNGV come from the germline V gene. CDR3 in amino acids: CASAGSRADTQYF. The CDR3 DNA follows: TGTGCCAGCGCTGGGAGTCGGGCAGATACGCAGTATTTT.

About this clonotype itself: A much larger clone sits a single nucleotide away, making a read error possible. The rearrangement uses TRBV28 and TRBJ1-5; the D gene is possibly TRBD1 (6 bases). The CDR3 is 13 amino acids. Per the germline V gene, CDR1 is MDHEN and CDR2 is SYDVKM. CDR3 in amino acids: CAGSWGHNQPQHF. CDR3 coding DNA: TGTGCCGGCAGTTGGGGACACAATCAGCCCCAGCATTTT.

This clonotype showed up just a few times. CDR3 amino acids: CASRHTTGGGALADTQYF. CDR3 nucleotide sequence: TGTGCCAGCAGACATACGACTGGCGGGGGGGCTTTAGCAGATACGCAGTATTTT. V usage is TRBV12-3 or TRBV12-4 and J usage is TRBJ2-3, with 9 positions matching TRBD2. The CDR3 totals 18 residues. The V segment lost 6 bases and the J segment 4 bases; nucleotides outside the gene matches: 17.

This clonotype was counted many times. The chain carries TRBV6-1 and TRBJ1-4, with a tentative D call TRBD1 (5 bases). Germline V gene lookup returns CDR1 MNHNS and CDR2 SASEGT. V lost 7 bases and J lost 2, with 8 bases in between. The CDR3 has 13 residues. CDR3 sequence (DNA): TGTGCCAGCACACGGGGGACTAATGAAAAACTGTTTTTT. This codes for CASTRGTNEKLFF.

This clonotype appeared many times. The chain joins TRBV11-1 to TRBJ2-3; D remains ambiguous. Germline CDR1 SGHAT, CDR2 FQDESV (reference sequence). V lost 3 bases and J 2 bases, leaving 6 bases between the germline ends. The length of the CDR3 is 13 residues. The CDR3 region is CASSFRVTDTQYF. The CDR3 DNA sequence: TGTGCCAGCAGCTTCCGTGTCACAGATACGCAGTATTTT. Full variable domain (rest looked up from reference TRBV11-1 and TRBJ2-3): EAEVAQSPRYKITEKSQAVAFWCDPISGHATLYWYRQILGQGPELLVQFQDESVVDDSQLPKDRFSAERLKGVDSTLKIQPAELGDSAMYLCASSFRVTDTQYFGPGTRLTVL.

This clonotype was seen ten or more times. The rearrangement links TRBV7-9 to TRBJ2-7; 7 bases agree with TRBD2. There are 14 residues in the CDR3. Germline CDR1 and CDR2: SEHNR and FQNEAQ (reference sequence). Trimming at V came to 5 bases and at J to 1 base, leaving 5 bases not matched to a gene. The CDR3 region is CASSPRTSSYEQYF. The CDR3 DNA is TGTGCCAGCAGCCCACGGACTAGTTCCTACGAGCAGTACTTC. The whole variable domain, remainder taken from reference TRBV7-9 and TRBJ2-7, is DTGVSQNPRHKITKRGQNVTFRCDPISEHNRLYWYRQTLGQGPEFLTYFQNEAQLEKSRLLSDRFSAERPKGSFSTLEIQRTEQGDSAMYLCASSPRTSSYEQYFGPGTRLTVT.

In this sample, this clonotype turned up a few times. The CDR3 sequence is CASNTSPNTGELFF. DNA for the CDR3: TGCGCCAGCAATACCTCTCCGAACACCGGGGAGCTGTTTTTT. The chain carries TRBV5-1 and TRBJ2-2; D is unresolved. Germline V gene sequence: CDR1 SGHRS, CDR2 YFSETQ. The CDR3 totals 14 residues. The V and J ends lost 6 bases and 0 bases respectively, with 9 bases between them.

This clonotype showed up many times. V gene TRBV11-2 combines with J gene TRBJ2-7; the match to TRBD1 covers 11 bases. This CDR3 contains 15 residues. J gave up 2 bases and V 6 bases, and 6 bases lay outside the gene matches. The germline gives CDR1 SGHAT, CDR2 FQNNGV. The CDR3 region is CASSLGQGVTYEQYF. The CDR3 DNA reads TGTGCCAGCAGTCTGGGACAGGGGGTCACCTACGAGCAGTACTTC.

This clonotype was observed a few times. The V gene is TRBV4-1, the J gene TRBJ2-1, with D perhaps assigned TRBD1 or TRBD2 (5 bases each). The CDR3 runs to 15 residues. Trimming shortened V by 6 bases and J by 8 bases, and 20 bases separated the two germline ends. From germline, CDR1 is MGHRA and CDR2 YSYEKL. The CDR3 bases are TGCGCCAGCAGAGTCGGGACCCTCCAGGTCTATGAGCAGTTCTTC. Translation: CASRVGTLQVYEQFF.

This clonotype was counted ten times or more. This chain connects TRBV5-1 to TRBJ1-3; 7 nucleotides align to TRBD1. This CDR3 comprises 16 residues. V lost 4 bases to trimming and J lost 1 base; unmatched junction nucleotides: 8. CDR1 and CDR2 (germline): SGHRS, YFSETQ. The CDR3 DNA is TGCGCCAGCAGCCTGGGACAGATTTCATCTGGAAACACCATATATTTT. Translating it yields CASSLGQISSGNTIYF.

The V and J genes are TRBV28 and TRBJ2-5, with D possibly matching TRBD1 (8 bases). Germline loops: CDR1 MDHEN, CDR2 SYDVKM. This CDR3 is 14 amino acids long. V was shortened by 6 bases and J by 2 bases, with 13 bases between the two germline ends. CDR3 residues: CASSNRGGQETQYF. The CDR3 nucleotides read TGTGCCAGCAGCAACAGGGGGGGGCAAGAGACCCAGTACTTC. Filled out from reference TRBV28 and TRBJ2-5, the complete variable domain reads DVKVTQSSRYLVKRTGEKVFLECVQDMDHENMFWYRQDPGLGLRLIYFSYDVKMKEKGDIPEGYSVSREKKERFSLILESASTNQTSMYLCASSNRGGQETQYFGPGTRLLVL.

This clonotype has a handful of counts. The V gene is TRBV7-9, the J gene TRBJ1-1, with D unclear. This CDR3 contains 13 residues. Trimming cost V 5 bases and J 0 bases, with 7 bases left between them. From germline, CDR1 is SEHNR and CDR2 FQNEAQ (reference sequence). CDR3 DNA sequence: TGTGCCAGCAGCCGGTCCATGAACACTGAAGCTTTCTTT. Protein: CASSRSMNTEAFF.

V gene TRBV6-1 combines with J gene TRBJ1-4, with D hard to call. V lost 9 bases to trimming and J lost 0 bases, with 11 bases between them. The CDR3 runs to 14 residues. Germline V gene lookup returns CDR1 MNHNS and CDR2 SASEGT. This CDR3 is CASTSRSTNEKLFF. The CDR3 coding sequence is TGTGCCAGTACATCACGGTCAACTAATGAAAAACTGTTTTTT.

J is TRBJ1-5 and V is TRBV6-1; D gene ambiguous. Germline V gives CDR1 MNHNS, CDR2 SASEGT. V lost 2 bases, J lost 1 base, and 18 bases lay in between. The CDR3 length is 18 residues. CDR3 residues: CASSEYLLLDESNQPQHF. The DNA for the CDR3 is TGTGCCAGCAGTGAATATTTGCTCCTAGACGAAAGCAATCAGCCCCAGCATTTT.

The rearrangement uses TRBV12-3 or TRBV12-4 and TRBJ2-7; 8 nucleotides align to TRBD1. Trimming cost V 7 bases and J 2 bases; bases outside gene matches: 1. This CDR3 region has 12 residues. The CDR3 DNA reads TGTGCCAGCAAACAGGGGGCCTACGAGCAGTACTTC. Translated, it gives CASKQGAYEQYF.

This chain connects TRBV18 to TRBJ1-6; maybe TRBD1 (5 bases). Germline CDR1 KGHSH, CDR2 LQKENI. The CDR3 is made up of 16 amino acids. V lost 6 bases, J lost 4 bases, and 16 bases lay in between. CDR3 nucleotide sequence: TGTGCCAGCTCCCCCAGGGTGAGAGGATATAATTCACCCCTCCACTTT. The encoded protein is CASSPRVRGYNSPLHF.